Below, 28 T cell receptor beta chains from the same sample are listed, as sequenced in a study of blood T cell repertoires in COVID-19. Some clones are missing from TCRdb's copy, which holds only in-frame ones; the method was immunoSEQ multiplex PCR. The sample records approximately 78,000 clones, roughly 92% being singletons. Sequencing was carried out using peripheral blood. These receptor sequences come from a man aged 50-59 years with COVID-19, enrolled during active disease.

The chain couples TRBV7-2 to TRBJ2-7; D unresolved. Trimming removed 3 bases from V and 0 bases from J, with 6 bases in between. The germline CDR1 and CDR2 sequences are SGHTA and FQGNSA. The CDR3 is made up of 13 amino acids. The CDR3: CASSFQNSYEQYV. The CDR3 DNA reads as TGTGCCAGCAGCTTCCAAAACTCCTACGAGCAGTACGTC.

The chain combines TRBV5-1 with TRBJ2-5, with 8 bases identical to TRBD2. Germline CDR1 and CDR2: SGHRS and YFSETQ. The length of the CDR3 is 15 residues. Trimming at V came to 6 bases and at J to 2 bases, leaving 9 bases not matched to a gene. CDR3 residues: CASIPGAGGQETQYF. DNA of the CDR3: TGCGCCAGCATCCCGGGGGCGGGAGGTCAAGAGACCCAGTACTTC. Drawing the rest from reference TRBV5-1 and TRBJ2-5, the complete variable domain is KAGVTQTPRYLIKTRGQQVTLSCSPISGHRSVSWYQQTPGQGLQFLFEYFSETQRNKGNFPGRFSGRQFSNSRSEMNVSTLELGDSALYLCASIPGAGGQETQYFGPGTRLLVL.

CDR3 bases: TGCGCCAGCAGCCAAGCAACAACCTCAAATCAGCCCCAGCATTTT. Translation: CASSQATTSNQPQHF. The J gene is TRBJ1-5, the V gene TRBV4-1; no clear D gene. Per the germline V gene, CDR1 is MGHRA and CDR2 is YSYEKL. This CDR3 region has 15 residues. The V and J ends lost 1 base and 4 bases respectively, with 11 bases between them.

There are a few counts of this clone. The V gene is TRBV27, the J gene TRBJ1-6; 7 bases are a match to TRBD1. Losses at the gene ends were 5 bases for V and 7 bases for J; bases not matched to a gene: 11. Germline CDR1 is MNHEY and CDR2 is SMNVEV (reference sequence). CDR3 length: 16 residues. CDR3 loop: CASSLEPAGQNSPLHF. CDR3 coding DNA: TGTGCCAGCAGTCTGGAGCCCGCGGGACAGAATTCACCCCTCCACTTT.

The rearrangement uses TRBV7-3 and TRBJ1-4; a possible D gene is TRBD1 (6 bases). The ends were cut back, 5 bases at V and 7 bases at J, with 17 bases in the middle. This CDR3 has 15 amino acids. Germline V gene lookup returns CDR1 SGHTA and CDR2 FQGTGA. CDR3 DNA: TGTGCCAGCAGCCCCTCAGGGGCGCACGGTGAAAAACTGTTTTTT. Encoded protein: CASSPSGAHGEKLFF.

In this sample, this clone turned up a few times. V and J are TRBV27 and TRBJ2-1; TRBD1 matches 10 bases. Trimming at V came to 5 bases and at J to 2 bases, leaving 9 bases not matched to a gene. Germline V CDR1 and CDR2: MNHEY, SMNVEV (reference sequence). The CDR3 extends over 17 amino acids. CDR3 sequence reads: CASSPGTGAHPYNEQFF. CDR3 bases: TGTGCCAGCAGTCCTGGGACAGGGGCCCACCCCTACAATGAGCAGTTCTTC.

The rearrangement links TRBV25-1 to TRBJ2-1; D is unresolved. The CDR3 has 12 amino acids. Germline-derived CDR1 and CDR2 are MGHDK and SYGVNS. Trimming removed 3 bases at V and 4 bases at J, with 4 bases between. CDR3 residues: CASSDRYNEQFF. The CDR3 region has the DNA TGTGCCAGCAGTGATCGTTACAATGAGCAGTTCTTC.

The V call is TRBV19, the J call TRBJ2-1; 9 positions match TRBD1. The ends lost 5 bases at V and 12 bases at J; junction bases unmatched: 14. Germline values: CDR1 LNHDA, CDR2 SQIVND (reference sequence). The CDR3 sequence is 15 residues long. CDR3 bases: TGTGCCAGTAGTGCGCCGGGACAGGGCCCCACGGGGCAGTTCTTC. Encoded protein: CASSAPGQGPTGQFF.

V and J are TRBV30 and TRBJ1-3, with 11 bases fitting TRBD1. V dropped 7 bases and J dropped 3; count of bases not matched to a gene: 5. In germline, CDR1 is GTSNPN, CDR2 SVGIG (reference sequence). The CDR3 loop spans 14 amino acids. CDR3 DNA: TGTGCCTTGGGGACAGGGGGAAGTGGAAACACCATATATTTT. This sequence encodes CALGTGGSGNTIYF.

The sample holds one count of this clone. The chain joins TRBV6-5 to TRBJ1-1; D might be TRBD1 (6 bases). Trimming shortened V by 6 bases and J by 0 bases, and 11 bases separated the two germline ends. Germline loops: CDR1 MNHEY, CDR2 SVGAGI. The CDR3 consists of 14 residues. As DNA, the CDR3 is TGTGCCAGCAGCCTCAGGGGATTGAACACTGAAGCTTTCTTT. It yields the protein CASSLRGLNTEAFF.

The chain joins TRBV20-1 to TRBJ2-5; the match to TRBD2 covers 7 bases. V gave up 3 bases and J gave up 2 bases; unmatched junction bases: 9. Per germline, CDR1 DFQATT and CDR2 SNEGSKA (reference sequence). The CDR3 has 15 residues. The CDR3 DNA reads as TGCAGTGCTAGTTCCTCTAGCGGTTATCAAGAGACCCAGTACTTC. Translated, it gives CSASSSSGYQETQYF.

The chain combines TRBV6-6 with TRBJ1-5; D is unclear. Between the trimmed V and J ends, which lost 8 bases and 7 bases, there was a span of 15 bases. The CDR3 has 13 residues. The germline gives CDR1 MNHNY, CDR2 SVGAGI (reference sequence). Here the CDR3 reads CASHGTLIQPQHF. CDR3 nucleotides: TGTGCCAGCCACGGCACACTAATACAGCCCCAGCATTTT.

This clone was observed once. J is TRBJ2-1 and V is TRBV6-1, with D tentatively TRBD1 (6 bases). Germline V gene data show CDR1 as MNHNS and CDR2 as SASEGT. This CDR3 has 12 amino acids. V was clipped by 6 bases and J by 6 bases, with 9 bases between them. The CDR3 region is CASSPDSNEQFF. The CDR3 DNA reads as TGTGCCAGCAGCCCGGACAGCAATGAGCAGTTCTTC.

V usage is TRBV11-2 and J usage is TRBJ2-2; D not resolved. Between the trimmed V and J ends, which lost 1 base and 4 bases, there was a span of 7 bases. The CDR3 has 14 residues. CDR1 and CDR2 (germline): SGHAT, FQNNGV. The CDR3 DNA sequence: TGTGCCAGCAGCTTAGCCCTGAGCACCGGGGAGCTGTTTTTT. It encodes CASSLALSTGELFF.

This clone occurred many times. The CDR3 DNA follows: TGCGCCAGCAGCGGGCCGGGGCCAGCGGGAGCCTACGAGCAGTACTTC. Protein product: CASSGPGPAGAYEQYF. The chain links TRBV10-2 to TRBJ2-7; the match to TRBD2 covers 8 bases. The trim removed 6 bases at V and 2 bases at J, leaving 12 bases unmatched. The CDR3 consists of 16 residues. The germline CDR1 and CDR2 sequences are WSHSY and SAAADI.

CDR3 protein: CASSFIGLAGTDTQYF. The CDR3, as DNA: TGTGCCAGCAGTTTTATTGGACTAGCGGGAACAGATACGCAGTATTTT. The J gene is TRBJ2-3, the V gene TRBV27; 12 nucleotides align to TRBD2. This CDR3 is built from 16 residues. Trimming at V came to 3 bases and at J to 3 bases, leaving 4 bases not matched to a gene. Germline CDR1 and CDR2: MNHEY and SMNVEV (reference sequence).

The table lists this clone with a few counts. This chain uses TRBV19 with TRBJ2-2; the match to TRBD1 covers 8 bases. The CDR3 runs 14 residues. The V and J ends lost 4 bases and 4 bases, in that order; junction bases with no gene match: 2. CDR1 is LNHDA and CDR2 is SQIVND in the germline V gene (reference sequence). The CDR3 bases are TGTGCCAGTAGTACCGACAGGGGCACCGGGGAGCTGTTTTTT. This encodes CASSTDRGTGELFF. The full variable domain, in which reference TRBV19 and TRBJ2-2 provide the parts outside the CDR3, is DGGITQSPKYLFRKEGQNVTLSCEQNLNHDAMYWYRQDPGQGLRLIYYSQIVNDFQKGDIAEGYSVSREKKESFPLTVTSAQKNPTAFYLCASSTDRGTGELFFGEGSRLTVL.

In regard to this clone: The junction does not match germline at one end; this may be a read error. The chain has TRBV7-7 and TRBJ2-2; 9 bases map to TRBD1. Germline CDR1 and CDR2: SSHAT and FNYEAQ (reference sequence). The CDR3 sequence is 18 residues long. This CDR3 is CASSLAPTGGAQTGELFF. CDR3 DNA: TGTGCTAGCAGCTTAGCGCCCACAGGGGGCGCGCAGACCGGGGAGCTGTTTTTT.

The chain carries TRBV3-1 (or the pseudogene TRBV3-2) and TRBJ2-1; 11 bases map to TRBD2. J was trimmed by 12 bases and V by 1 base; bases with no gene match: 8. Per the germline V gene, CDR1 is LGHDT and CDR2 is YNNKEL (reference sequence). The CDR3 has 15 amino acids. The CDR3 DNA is TGTGCCAGCAGCCAAGCACTAGCGGGAGAGGGTGTGCAGTTCTTC. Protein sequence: CASSQALAGEGVQFF.

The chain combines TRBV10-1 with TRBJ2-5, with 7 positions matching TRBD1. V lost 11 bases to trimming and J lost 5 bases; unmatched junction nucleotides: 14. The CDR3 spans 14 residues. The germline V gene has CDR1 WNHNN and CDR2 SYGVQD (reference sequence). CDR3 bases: TGCGCCCGAATTAGACAGGGTTGCGGTGAGACCCAGTACTTC. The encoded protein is CARIRQGCGETQYF.

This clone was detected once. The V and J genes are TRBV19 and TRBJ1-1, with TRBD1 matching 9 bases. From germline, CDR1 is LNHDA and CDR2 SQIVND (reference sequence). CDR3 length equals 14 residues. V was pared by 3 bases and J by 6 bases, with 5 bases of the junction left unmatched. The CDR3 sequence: CASSIDRGYAEAFF. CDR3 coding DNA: TGTGCCAGTAGTATTGACAGGGGGTACGCTGAAGCTTTCTTT.

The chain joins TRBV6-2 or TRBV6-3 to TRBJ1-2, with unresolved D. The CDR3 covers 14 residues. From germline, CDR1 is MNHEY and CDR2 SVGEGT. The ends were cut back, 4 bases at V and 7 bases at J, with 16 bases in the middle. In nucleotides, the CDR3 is TGTGCCAGCAGTTTTGTCGAAACAAGAACTGGCTACACCTTC. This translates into CASSFVETRTGYTF.

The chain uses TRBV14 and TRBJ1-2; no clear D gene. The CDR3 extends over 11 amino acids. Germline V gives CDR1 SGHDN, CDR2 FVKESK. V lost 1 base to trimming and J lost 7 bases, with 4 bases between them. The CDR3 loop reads CASSQGRGYTF. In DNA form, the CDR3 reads TGTGCCAGCAGCCAAGGTCGTGGCTACACCTTC.

CDR3 coding DNA: TGCAGTGCTAGTTGGGGGCATGATGGCTACACCTTC. Translation gives CSASWGHDGYTF. This sequence joins TRBV20-1 and TRBJ1-2; TRBD1 might be the D (6 bases). The CDR3 consists of 12 residues. Germline CDR1 and CDR2: DFQATT and SNEGSKA (reference sequence). Trimming took 3 bases from V and 6 from J, leaving 11 bases between them.

The CDR3, as DNA: TGTGCCAGCTCACCGATAGAGGGCGGGGAGCTGTTTTTT. Translated, it gives CASSPIEGGELFF. This chain uses TRBV18 with TRBJ2-2, with D maybe TRBD2 (5 bases). The V end lost 3 bases, the J end lost 7 bases, and 9 bases lay between the germline ends. CDR1 is KGHSH, CDR2 LQKENI, per germline. CDR3 length: 13 amino acids. Variable domain in full (rest from reference TRBV18 and TRBJ2-2): NAGVMQNPRHLVRRRGQEARLRCSPMKGHSHVYWYRQLPEEGLKFMVYLQKENIIDESGMPKERFSAEFPKEGPSILRIQQVVRGDSAAYFCASSPIEGGELFFGEGSRLTVL.

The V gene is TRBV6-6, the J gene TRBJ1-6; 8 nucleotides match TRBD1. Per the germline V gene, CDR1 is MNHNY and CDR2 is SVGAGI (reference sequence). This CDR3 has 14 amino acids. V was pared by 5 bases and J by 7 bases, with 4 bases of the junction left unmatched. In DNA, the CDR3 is TGTGCCAGCAGTCCCGGACAGGGAAATTCACCCCTCCACTTT. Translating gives CASSPGQGNSPLHF.

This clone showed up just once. The CDR3 DNA reads TGTGCCAGCAGTAGAGCCTACCCCTACGAGCAGTACTTC. Protein product: CASSRAYPYEQYF. The chain employs TRBV6-2 or TRBV6-3 and TRBJ2-7, with D unclear. Looked up from germline, CDR1 is MNHEY and CDR2 is SVGEGT. V was trimmed by 5 bases and J by 2 bases, leaving 10 bases between them. The CDR3 has 13 residues.

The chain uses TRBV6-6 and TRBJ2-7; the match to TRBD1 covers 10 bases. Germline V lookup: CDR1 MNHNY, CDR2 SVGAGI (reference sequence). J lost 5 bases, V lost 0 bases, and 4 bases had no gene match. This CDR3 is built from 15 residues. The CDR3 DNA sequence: TGTGCCAGCAGTTACTCCACGGACAGGGGGAACGAGCAGTACGTC. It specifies CASSYSTDRGNEQYV.